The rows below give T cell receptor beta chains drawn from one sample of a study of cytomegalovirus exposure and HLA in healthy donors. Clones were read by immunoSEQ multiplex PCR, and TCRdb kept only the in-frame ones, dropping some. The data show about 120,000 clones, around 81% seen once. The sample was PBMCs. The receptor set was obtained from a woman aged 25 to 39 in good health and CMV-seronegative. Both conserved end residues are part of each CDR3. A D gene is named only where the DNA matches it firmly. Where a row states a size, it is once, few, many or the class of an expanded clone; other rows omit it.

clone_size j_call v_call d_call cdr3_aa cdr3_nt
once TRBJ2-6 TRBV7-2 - CASSPAGTRRRANVLTF TGTGCCAGCAGCCCCGCCGGGACACGGCGGAGGGCCAACGTCCTGACTTTC
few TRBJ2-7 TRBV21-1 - CASSKAPGGFQTYEQYF TGTGCCAGCAGCAAAGCACCAGGGGGATTCCAGACCTACGAGCAGTACTTC
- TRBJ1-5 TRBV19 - CASKQGLIRNQPQHF TGTGCCAGTAAACAGGGTCTAATCCGCAATCAGCCCCAGCATTTT
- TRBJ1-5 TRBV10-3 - CATSKGEGDQPQHF TGTGCCACCTCTAAAGGGGAGGGGGATCAGCCCCAGCATTTT
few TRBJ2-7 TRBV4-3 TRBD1 CASSQVMGQGYEQYF TGCGCCAGCAGCCAAGTTATGGGACAGGGCTACGAGCAGTACTTC
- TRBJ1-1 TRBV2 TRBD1 CASSDSTGAPLTEAFF TGTGCCAGCAGTGACTCCACAGGGGCTCCTCTCACTGAAGCTTTCTTT
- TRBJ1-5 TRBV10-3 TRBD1 CAISSGTGNQPQHF TGTGCCATCAGCTCCGGGACAGGGAATCAGCCCCAGCATTTT
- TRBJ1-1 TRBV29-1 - CSLSPDTEAFF TGCAGTCTAAGTCCGGACACTGAAGCTTTCTTT
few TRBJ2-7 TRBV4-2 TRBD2 CASSQDGTSGAYEQYF TGTGCCAGCAGCCAAGATGGGACTAGCGGGGCCTACGAGCAGTACTTC
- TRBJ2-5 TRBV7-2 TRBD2 CASSFGLAGEETQYF TGTGCCAGCAGCTTCGGACTAGCGGGAGAAGAGACCCAGTACTTC
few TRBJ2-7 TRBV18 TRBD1 CASSPRGTGIYEQYF TGTGCCAGCTCCCCACGGGGGACAGGAATATACGAGCAGTACTTC
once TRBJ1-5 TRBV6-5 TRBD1 CASSYSGTDNQPQHF TGTGCCAGCAGTTACTCGGGGACAGATAATCAGCCCCAGCATTTT
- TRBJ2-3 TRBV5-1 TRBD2 CASSLGLAGESDTQYF TGCGCCAGCAGCCTAGGACTAGCGGGAGAGTCAGATACGCAGTATTTT
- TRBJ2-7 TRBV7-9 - CASSVASYEQYF TGTGCCAGCAGCGTGGCCTCCTACGAGCAGTACTTC
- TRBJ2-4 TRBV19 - CASSIESASHIQYF TGTGCCAGTAGTATAGAGTCAGCGTCACACATTCAGTACTTC
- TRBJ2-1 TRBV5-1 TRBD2 CASSTRSGRVDNEQFF TGCGCCAGCAGCACGAGGAGCGGGAGGGTTGACAATGAGCAGTTCTTC
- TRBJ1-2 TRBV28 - CASSSLRGYGYTF TGTGCCAGCAGTTCCCTCCGGGGCTATGGCTACACCTTC
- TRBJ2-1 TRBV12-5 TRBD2 CASGTRTSGRRHGEQFF TGTGCTAGTGGTACCCGGACTAGCGGGAGGCGCCATGGTGAGCAGTTCTTC
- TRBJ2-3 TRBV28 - CASSPPGSYTQYF TGTGCCAGCAGTCCCCCGGGGAGTTATACGCAGTATTTT
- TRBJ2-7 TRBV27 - CASSLTGYTYEQYF TGTGCCAGCAGTCTTACGGGTTATACCTACGAGCAGTACTTC
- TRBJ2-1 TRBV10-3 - CAISQTASRQFF TGTGCCATCAGTCAGACAGCCTCTCGGCAGTTCTTC
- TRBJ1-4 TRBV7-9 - CASTPPGNNEKLFF TGTGCCAGCACCCCGCCAGGGAATAATGAAAAACTGTTTTTT
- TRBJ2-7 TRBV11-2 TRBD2 CASSLDTSESYEQYF TGTGCCAGCAGCTTAGATACTAGCGAGTCCTACGAGCAGTACTTC
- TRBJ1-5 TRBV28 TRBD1 CATCHRGSNQPQHF TGTGCCACCTGTCACAGGGGAAGCAATCAGCCCCAGCATTTT
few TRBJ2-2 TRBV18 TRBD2 CASSPSGAAGDGELFF TGTGCCAGCTCACCCTCCGGGGCGGCGGGAGACGGGGAGCTGTTTTTT
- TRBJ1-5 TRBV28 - CATLNSNQPQHF TGTGCCACCCTAAATAGCAATCAGCCCCAGCATTTT
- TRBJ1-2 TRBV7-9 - CASSLASPYYGYTF TGTGCCAGCAGCTTAGCGAGCCCCTACTATGGCTACACCTTC
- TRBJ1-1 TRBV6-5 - CASSYGQGNTEAFF TGTGCCAGCAGTTACGGTCAGGGGAACACTGAAGCTTTCTTT
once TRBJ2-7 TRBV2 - CASTLRSSGTYEQYF TGTGCCAGCACTCTTCGGTCTTCCGGTACCTACGAGCAGTACTTC